This TCR beta chain was captured in a study of blood T cells in healthy people across ages. CDR1 and CDR2 (germline): MNHNS, SASEGT. V was trimmed by 1 base and J by 7 bases, leaving 20 bases between them. The CDR3 sequence is 17 residues long. Primers used in a second PCR of about 7 to 12 cycles were a sample-barcoded 5' primer and a J-beta primer mix. Each CDR3 protein gets one entry after TCRdb re-called the 5' RACE reads with MiXCR. The sample has 780,000 or so distinct CDR3 sequences; roughly 56% are singletons. J is TRBJ2-1 and V is TRBV6-1; D is ambiguous. The sample was blood. The source is a man aged 40-55 years in good health. The CDR3 is CASSEDQIGSFWNEQFF. The CDR3 DNA sequence: TGTGCCAGCAGTGAAGATCAGATTGGCAGCTTTTGGAATGAGCAGTTCTTC.